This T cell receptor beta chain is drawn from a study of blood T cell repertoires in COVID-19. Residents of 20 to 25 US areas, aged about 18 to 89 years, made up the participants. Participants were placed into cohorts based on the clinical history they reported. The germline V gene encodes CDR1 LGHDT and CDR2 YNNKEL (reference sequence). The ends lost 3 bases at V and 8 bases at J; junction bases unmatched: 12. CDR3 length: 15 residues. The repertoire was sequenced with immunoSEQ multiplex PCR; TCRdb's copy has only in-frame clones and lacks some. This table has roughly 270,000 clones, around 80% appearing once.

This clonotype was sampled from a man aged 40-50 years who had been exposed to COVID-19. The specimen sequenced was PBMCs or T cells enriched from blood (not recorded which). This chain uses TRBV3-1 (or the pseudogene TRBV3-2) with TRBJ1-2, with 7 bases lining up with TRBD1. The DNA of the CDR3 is TGTGCCAGCAGCCAGTCGACAGGGCGTTCGTCCGGCTACACCTTC. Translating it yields CASSQSTGRSSGYTF.